These T cell receptor beta chains were read from a single sample in a study of blood T cell repertoires in COVID-19. Generated by immunoSEQ multiplex PCR, the TCRdb table keeps only in-frame clones and is missing some. The table lists 150,000 to 180,000 clones, 80% of them singletons. The specimen sequenced was peripheral blood. All receptors derive from a man aged 55 to 70 with acute or convalescent COVID-19. CDR3s include the opening cysteine and the closing phenylalanine or tryptophan. The D gene is left open where the match is weak. Rows give clone size only sometimes, using once, few, many, or a class for an expanded clone.

D gene	clone size	J gene	CDR3 length	V gene	CDR3 DNA	CDR3 protein
TRBD1	-	TRBJ1-1	14	TRBV5-6	TGTGCCAGCAGCTCTATGACAGGGGACACTGAAGCTTTCTTT	CASSSMTGDTEAFF
-	-	TRBJ2-7	15	TRBV5-4	TGTGCCAGCAGCCCAGGACAGAGTAACACCTACGAGCAGTACTTC	CASSPGQSNTYEQYF
TRBD2	-	TRBJ2-2	15	TRBV19	TGTGCCAGTAGCGGACTAGCGGGAGGGTCCGGGGAGCTGTTTTTT	CASSGLAGGSGELFF
-	few	TRBJ2-7	14	TRBV10-3	TGTGCCAGCCGAGATTCTAGTTACCCCTACGAGCAGTACTTC	CASRDSSYPYEQYF
TRBD1	-	TRBJ1-1	16	TRBV5-1	TGCGCCAGCAGCTTGGGACAGGGACAGATGAACACTGAAGCTTTCTTT	CASSLGQGQMNTEAFF
-	-	TRBJ1-2	12	TRBV19	TGTGCCAGTAGTACCAACCGTGGCCCATTCACCTTC	CASSTNRGPFTF
-	-	TRBJ1-6	16	TRBV9	TGTGCCAGCAGCCAGGCCCACGATTCAGGGAATTCACCCCTCCACTTT	CASSQAHDSGNSPLHF
TRBD1	-	TRBJ1-3	16	TRBV7-2	TGTGCCAGCAGCCTTCGGACAGGGATGGCTGGAAACACCATATATTTT	CASSLRTGMAGNTIYF
-	-	TRBJ2-7	15	TRBV7-6	TGTGCCAGCAGCTTAGGGCAGGGCATGTCCTACGAGCAGTACTTC	CASSLGQGMSYEQYF
-	-	TRBJ2-1	15	TRBV10-3	TGTGCCATCAGTGTCAGAGGAGTCTCCTACAATGAGCAGTTCTTC	CAISVRGVSYNEQFF
-	-	TRBJ2-7	16	TRBV5-4	TGTGCCAGCAGCTTGGGGCTGGAGGGAGGACTAAACGAGCAGTACTTC	CASSLGLEGGLNEQYF
TRBD1	-	TRBJ2-7	15	TRBV5-6	TGTGCCAGCAGCTCCCCAAGGACAGGGTACTCCGAGCAGTACTTC	CASSSPRTGYSEQYF
-	-	TRBJ2-5	13	TRBV5-1	TGCGCCAGCAGCCTGGGAGGCGCGGAGACCCAGTACTTC	CASSLGGAETQYF
TRBD1	few	TRBJ1-6	16	TRBV28	TGTGCCAGCAGCACGACAGGGTCGATGGGGAATTCACCCCTCCACTTT	CASSTTGSMGNSPLHF
TRBD1	many	TRBJ2-5	16	TRBV7-6	TGTGCCAGCAGCTTAGGGCCCGGGACAGGGGGAGAGACCCAGTACTTC	CASSLGPGTGGETQYF
-	-	TRBJ1-1	11	TRBV5-8	TGTGCCAGCAGCCTATACACTGAAGCTTTCTTT	CASSLYTEAFF
-	-	TRBJ1-3	16	TRBV5-5	TGTGCCAGCAGCTTGTACGCCGGGAGCTCTGGAAACACCATATATTTT	CASSLYAGSSGNTIYF
TRBD1	-	TRBJ2-7	14	TRBV27	TGTGCCAGCAGTGCTAGGACAGGGCCCTACGAGCAGTACTTC	CASSARTGPYEQYF
TRBD1	-	TRBJ2-2	15	TRBV19	TGTGCCAGTAGCCGGGACAGGGGGCAAACCGGGGAGCTGTTTTTT	CASSRDRGQTGELFF
-	-	TRBJ1-5	16	TRBV6-1	TGTGCCAGCAGTGAGAAGAGAGGGTTCGGGTCAGGGCCCCAGCATTTT	CASSEKRGFGSGPQHF
TRBD1	-	TRBJ1-2	13	TRBV25-1	TGTGCCAGCCACACAGGGGGCACCTATGGCTACACCTTC	CASHTGGTYGYTF
-	-	TRBJ1-6	18	TRBV6-2/TRBV6-3	TGTGCCAGCAGTTACTCCCCTTCTTCGACAGATCATTATTCACCCCTCCACTTT	CASSYSPSSTDHYSPLHF
TRBD1	-	TRBJ1-1	14	TRBV7-2	TGTGCCAGCAGCCGGGACAGCCTTAGGACTGAAGCTTTCTTT	CASSRDSLRTEAFF
-	-	TRBJ1-3	15	TRBV18	TGTGCCAGCTCCTCCCTGGGACACGCTGGAAACACCATATATTTT	CASSSLGHAGNTIYF
TRBD1	few	TRBJ1-2	13	TRBV29-1	TGCAGCGTGGGGACAGGCCCCAACTATGGCTACACCTTC	CSVGTGPNYGYTF
-	-	TRBJ2-4	11	TRBV12-3/TRBV12-4	TGTGCCAGCAGTTTGGGGGGCATTCAGTACTTC	CASSLGGIQYF
-	once	TRBJ2-7	13	TRBV6-6	TGTGCCAGCAGTTACCAGGCGATCGGAGAGCAGTACTTC	CASSYQAIGEQYF
-	-	TRBJ1-5	13	TRBV2	TGTGCCAGCGGTCGGGAGTCGAATCAGCCCCAGCATTTT	CASGRESNQPQHF
-	-	TRBJ1-1	16	TRBV6-1	TGTGCCAGCAGTGAATTCGGCAGGGTGGGGAACACTGAAGCTTTCTTT	CASSEFGRVGNTEAFF
-	once	TRBJ2-1	14	TRBV19	TGTGCCAGTAGTATAGCTACCTCCTACAATGAGCAGTTCTTC	CASSIATSYNEQFF
-	-	TRBJ1-5	12	TRBV12-3/TRBV12-4	TGTGCCAGCAGTTGGCGGAATCAGCCCCAGCATTTT	CASSWRNQPQHF
-	-	TRBJ2-7	14	TRBV2	TGTGCCAGCAGTCGGACACAACTCTCCTACGAGCAGTACTTC	CASSRTQLSYEQYF
-	-	TRBJ2-1	16	TRBV20-1	TGCAGTGCTAGTGGCCTCCCTGGGAGCTCCTACAATGAGCAGTTCTTC	CSASGLPGSSYNEQFF
-	-	TRBJ1-1	12	TRBV10-2	TGCGCCAGCGGCAGGGTGAACACTGAAGCTTTCTTT	CASGRVNTEAFF
-	-	TRBJ1-2	12	TRBV19	TGTGCCAGTAGCGACAGAGAATATGGCTACACCTTC	CASSDREYGYTF
-	-	TRBJ1-4	19	TRBV7-9	TGTGCCAGCAGCTTAGCCCTACTGGGAGGTCGGGCAACTAATGAAAAACTGTTTTTT	CASSLALLGGRATNEKLFF